The source of this T cell receptor (beta chain) is a study of control samples from healthy donors and cancer patients. V was pared by 5 bases and J by 4 bases, with 20 bases between. Germline V gene sequence: CDR1 MDHEN, CDR2 SYDVKM. The CDR3 is 16 amino acids. Using immunoSEQ multiplex PCR, the repertoire was profiled, and TCRdb retains in-frame clones only, with some absent. The data show about 98,000 clones, around 80% seen once. The clonotype comes from a woman in her twenties or thirties in good health. The source material was blood. The chain employs TRBV28 and TRBJ2-5, with D unclear. The CDR3 protein is CASSPSGRGILETQYF. The CDR3 DNA is TGTGCCAGCAGTCCGTCCGGACGCGGAATTTTAGAGACCCAGTACTTC.